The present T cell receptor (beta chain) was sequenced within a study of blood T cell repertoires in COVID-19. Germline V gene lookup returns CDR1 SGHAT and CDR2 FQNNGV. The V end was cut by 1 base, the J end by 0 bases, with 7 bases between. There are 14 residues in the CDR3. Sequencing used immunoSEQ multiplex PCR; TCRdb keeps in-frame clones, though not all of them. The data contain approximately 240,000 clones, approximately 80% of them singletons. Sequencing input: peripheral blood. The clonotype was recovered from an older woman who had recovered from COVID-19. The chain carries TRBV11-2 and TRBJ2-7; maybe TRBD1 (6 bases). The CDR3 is CASSLGTVSYEQYF. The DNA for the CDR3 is TGTGCCAGCAGCTTAGGGACAGTCTCCTACGAGCAGTACTTC.